This TCR beta chain was sequenced during a study of T cell clonality in common variable immunodeficiency. Study-level results: Compared with healthy controls, CVID subjects showed increased TCRbeta clonality, mostly in about a third.

As for this clone: Its antigen remains unidentified. Read data end 3 residues before the CDR3 end; the end is taken from the germline J gene.

Heparinized whole blood, about 4.5 to 9 ml, came from each donor. This CDR3 is 13 amino acids long. Germline V gene lookup returns CDR1 SGHRS and CDR2 YFSETQ. Sequencing input was equivalent genomic DNA from CVID and controls. Profiled with immunoSEQ multiplex PCR; TCRdb holds only in-frame clones, not every one. The table records 50,000 to 60,000 clones without singletons, the ten largest covering approximately 5.5%. This chain joins TRBV5-1 and TRBJ1-2; 7 bases are shared with TRBD1. Sequenced: peripheral blood mononuclear cells. The receptor comes from a person aged 18 to 75 in good health. The CDR3 DNA, read in part, is TGCGCCAGCAGCGGCAGGGGGACAGATACC. Translation: CASSGRGTDT. The full CDR3 protein is CASSGRGTDTYTF. Complete variable domain (other parts from reference TRBV5-1 and TRBJ1-2): KAGVTQTPRYLIKTRGQQVTLSCSPISGHRSVSWYQQTPGQGLQFLFEYFSETQRNKGNFPGRFSGRQFSNSRSEMNVSTLELGDSALYLCASSGRGTDTYTFGSGTRLTVV.